The source of this T cell receptor beta chain is a study of cytomegalovirus exposure and HLA in healthy donors. Primers for the PCR totalled 60 Vbeta and 13 Jbeta. The method was immunoSEQ multiplex PCR; TCRdb's version includes in-frame clones alone and lacks a portion of them. The sample has 200,000 to 250,000 clones, over 65% seen once; the top ten hold 15%. Looked up from germline, CDR1 is MNHNS and CDR2 is SASEGT. Trimming pared 3 bases from V and 0 bases from J, leaving 12 bases between. This CDR3 spans 17 amino acids. Sample: PBMCs. This TCR was sampled from a man aged 40-50 years in good health and CMV-seronegative. The chain uses TRBV6-1 and TRBJ1-6, with D uncertain. CDR3 amino acids: CASSERAAFSYNSPLHF. The DNA of the CDR3 is TGTGCCAGCAGTGAGCGAGCGGCTTTCTCCTATAATTCACCCCTCCACTTT.